This TCR beta chain was retrieved from a study of blood T cell repertoires in COVID-19. The overall study: COVID-19 samples from acute and convalescent phases originated in the United States, Italy and Spain.

Measured with immunoSEQ multiplex PCR; TCRdb has only the in-frame clones, and not every one. Found here are fewer than 200,000 clones, about 87% of them singletons; the top ten hold roughly 25%. This clonotype was obtained from a man in his sixties with acute or convalescent COVID-19. Specimen: peripheral blood.

The CDR3 DNA sequence: TGTGCCAGCAGCTGGAGGCGGGGGAGCTCTGGAAACACCATATATTTT. Translation gives CASSWRRGSSGNTIYF. This chain joins TRBV6-4 and TRBJ1-3; tentative D call: TRBD1 (5 bases). The germline V and J ends were trimmed by 6 bases and 0 bases, with 15 bases remaining between them. There are 16 residues in the CDR3. From germline, CDR1 is MRHNA and CDR2 SNTAGT.